Shown below are 28 T cell receptor beta chains from a single sample sequenced in a study of naive and memory T cell subsets. Overall study results and limits: Possibly reflecting memory cells re-expressing CD45RA, a few larger clonotypes occurred in naive repertoires, especially CD8.

No antigen is known for these receptors. Two oligonucleotides, mixed equimolar, formed the beta constant-region primer covering TRBC1 and TRBC2. Four rounds of PCR amplified the ligated cDNA using nested alpha and beta constant-region primers plus SP2. TCRdb re-called the UMI-ligation and nested PCR reads with MiXCR, one entry per CDR3 protein. The sample includes roughly 100,000 distinct CDR3 sequences, 11% of them seen just once. Sequences were obtained from naive CD4+ T cells from blood. Source of these receptors: a human donor in good health.

This clonotype was observed at least ten times. The chain carries TRBV5-6 and TRBJ2-7; TRBD1 aligns across 7 bases. The CDR3 runs 17 residues. In germline, CDR1 is SGHDT, CDR2 YYEEEE. J gave up 0 bases and V 2 bases, and 11 bases lay outside the gene matches. In DNA form, the CDR3 reads TGTGCCAGCAGCTTACCGCACAGGGGTGGAAGCTCCTACGAGCAGTACTTC. Translating gives CASSLPHRGGSSYEQYF. Supplemented by reference TRBV5-6 and TRBJ2-7, the full variable domain reads DAGVTQSPTHLIKTRGQQVTLRCSPKSGHDTVSWYQQALGQGPQFIFQYYEEEERQRGNFPDRFSGHQFPNYSSELNVNALLLGDSALYLCASSLPHRGGSSYEQYFGPGTRLTVT.

This clonotype was counted many times. V is TRBV20-1 and J is TRBJ1-1; a weak D match, TRBD1 (6 bases). The CDR3 spans 13 residues. The V gene lost 3 bases and the J gene lost 5 bases, with 13 bases spanning the gap. CDR1 is DFQATT and CDR2 is SNEGSKA in the germline V gene (reference sequence). CDR3 protein: CSASRTAATEAFF. In DNA, the CDR3 is TGCAGTGCTAGCAGGACAGCCGCTACTGAAGCTTTCTTT.

This chain joins TRBV6-4 and TRBJ2-1, with D unresolved. Germline assignment: CDR1 MRHNA and CDR2 SNTAGT. Trimming shortened V by 10 bases and J by 3 bases, and 4 bases separated the two germline ends. The length of the CDR3 is 10 residues. The CDR3 here is CATSYNEQFF. CDR3 DNA: TGTGCCACGAGCTACAATGAGCAGTTCTTC.

This clonotype has a count of ten or more. V gene TRBV7-8 combines with J gene TRBJ2-1, with TRBD2 matching over 14 bases. The CDR3 loop spans 16 amino acids. Germline values: CDR1 SGHVS, CDR2 FQNEAQ. J was trimmed by 11 bases and V by 6 bases; bases with no gene match: 12. The CDR3 sequence: CASREAGTSGSRKQFF. CDR3 bases: TGTGCCAGCAGGGAAGCCGGGACTAGCGGGAGCCGGAAGCAGTTCTTC.

This clonotype was seen only a few times. V is TRBV7-9 and J is TRBJ1-2; 7 bases map to TRBD1. The germline CDR1 and CDR2 sequences are SEHNR and FQNEAQ (reference sequence). Trimming removed 0 bases from V and 1 base from J; junction bases left unmatched: 8. The CDR3 totals 17 residues. CDR3 nucleotides: TGTGCCAGCAGCTTAGCTGGGGACAGAGAACTTAACTATGGCTACACCTTC. It translates to CASSLAGDRELNYGYTF.

The J gene is TRBJ2-3, the V gene TRBV6-5; 8 bases are shared with TRBD1. The V and J ends lost 6 bases and 0 bases, in that order; junction bases with no gene match: 2. The germline V gene encodes CDR1 MNHEY and CDR2 SVGAGI. CDR3 size: 14 residues. The CDR3 sequence is CASRDRASTDTQYF. CDR3 nucleotides: TGTGCCAGCAGGGACAGGGCAAGCACAGATACGCAGTATTTT.

The sample holds many counts of this clonotype. The genes are TRBV12-3 or TRBV12-4 and TRBJ2-3; 11 nucleotides align to TRBD2. The CDR3 is 15 amino acids. The J segment lost 3 bases and the V segment lost 9 bases, leaving 8 bases of the junction unmatched. The CDR3 DNA is TGTGCCAGTCTTTATGGGACTAGCGGTACAGATACGCAGTATTTT. Protein sequence: CASLYGTSGTDTQYF.

The rearrangement links TRBV10-3 to TRBJ2-7; D not resolved. The length of the CDR3 is 11 residues. The germline CDR1 and CDR2 sequences are ENHRY and SYGVKD. Trimming took 2 bases from V and 3 from J, leaving 2 bases between them. In nucleotides, the CDR3 is TGTGCCATCAGTGAGGGCTACGAGCAGTACTTC. This encodes CAISEGYEQYF.

The chain is built from TRBV4-2 and TRBJ1-4; unclear D gene. CDR3 size: 16 residues. V was pared by 0 bases and J by 0 bases, with 8 bases between. CDR1 is LGHNA and CDR2 is YNFKEQ in the germline V gene. CDR3 sequence: CASSQETHATNEKLFF. The CDR3 DNA sequence: TGTGCCAGCAGCCAAGAAACGCATGCAACTAATGAAAAACTGTTTTTT.

Notes on this clonotype: A much bigger clone sits one base away, suggesting this may be a read error. The chain combines TRBV6-5 with TRBJ2-7, with D unclear. This CDR3 spans 12 amino acids. Germline assignment: CDR1 MNHEY and CDR2 SVGAGI. V was shortened by 6 bases and J by 4 bases, with 10 bases between the two germline ends. In DNA form, the CDR3 reads TGTGCCAGCAGCTCAAAGCTATACGAGCAGTACTTC. The encoded protein is CASSSKLYEQYF.

This clonotype showed up many times. The rearrangement joins TRBV6-6 to TRBJ2-5, with D possibly being TRBD1 (5 bases). Trimming cost V 2 bases and J 1 base, with 14 bases left between them. Germline V gene lookup returns CDR1 MNHNY and CDR2 SVGAGI (reference sequence). The length of the CDR3 is 16 residues. In DNA form, the CDR3 reads TGTGCCAGCAGTTACAACGTGATTGACAGCCAAGAGACCCAGTACTTC. Its protein is CASSYNVIDSQETQYF.

Ten or more counts support this clonotype. The chain recombines TRBV20-1 with TRBJ2-3; D may be TRBD2 (6 bases). CDR1 and CDR2 from the germline V gene are DFQATT and SNEGSKA (reference sequence). The CDR3 spans 16 residues. With 2 bases removed from V and 0 bases from J, the gap between germline ends came to 15 bases. CDR3 bases: TGCAGTGCTAGACCACCCGGAGGGAGAAGCACAGATACGCAGTATTTT. This codes for CSARPPGGRSTDTQYF.

This clonotype was observed at least ten times. The chain uses TRBV20-1 and TRBJ2-3; no clear D gene. From germline, CDR1 is DFQATT and CDR2 SNEGSKA (reference sequence). The CDR3 runs 14 residues. Trimming pared 3 bases from V and 3 bases from J, leaving 13 bases between. Here the CDR3 DNA reads TGCAGTGCTAGCTCGGGTCAAGGGACAGATACGCAGTATTTT. This codes for CSASSGQGTDTQYF.

This clonotype has just a few counts. The rearrangement joins TRBV5-1 to TRBJ2-7, with D hard to call. Germline V CDR1 and CDR2: SGHRS, YFSETQ. The CDR3 has 15 residues. Trimming removed 2 bases from V and 7 bases from J, with 19 bases in between. CDR3 in amino acids: CASSLVLALLVEQYF. The CDR3 bases are TGCGCCAGCAGCTTAGTTCTTGCTCTGTTGGTAGAGCAGTACTTC.

In its sample, this clonotype was seen many times. The chain uses TRBV7-9 and TRBJ2-7; D possibly corresponds to TRBD2 (7 bases). The CDR3 is made up of 14 amino acids. CDR1 and CDR2 (germline): SEHNR, FQNEAQ (reference sequence). Trimming shortened V by 5 bases and J by 6 bases, and 17 bases separated the two germline ends. The DNA of the CDR3 is TGTGCCAGCAGCCCAAATCGGGGGGCGAGCGAGCAGTACTTC. It codes for CASSPNRGASEQYF.

This clonotype has only a few counts. The rearrangement uses TRBV5-1 and TRBJ1-1, with TRBD1 matching 7 bases. Germline V gene data show CDR1 as SGHRS and CDR2 as YFSETQ. V trimming: 0 bases; J trimming: 0 bases; junction bases outside the gene matches: 8. The CDR3 spans 17 residues. The CDR3 sequence: CASSLALDRYMNTEAFF. The CDR3 DNA is TGCGCCAGCAGCTTGGCCCTGGACAGGTACATGAACACTGAAGCTTTCTTT.

This clonotype came up many times. The gene calls are TRBV9 and TRBJ2-3; D not certain. This CDR3 comprises 12 residues. V gave up 0 bases and J gave up 6 bases, with 5 bases separating them. In germline, CDR1 is SGDLS, CDR2 YYNGEE. The CDR3 region is CASSVGADTQYF. The CDR3 region has the DNA TGTGCCAGCAGCGTAGGGGCGGATACGCAGTATTTT.

This clonotype showed up just a few times. The chain is built from TRBV5-1 and TRBJ2-5; D unresolved. Per the germline V gene, CDR1 is SGHRS and CDR2 is YFSETQ. CDR3 size: 14 residues. V was shortened by 0 bases and J by 2 bases, with 8 bases between the two germline ends. CDR3 protein: CASSLGHEQETQYF. In DNA form, the CDR3 reads TGCGCCAGCAGCTTGGGGCATGAACAAGAGACCCAGTACTTC.

The rearrangement links TRBV12-3 or TRBV12-4 to TRBJ1-5; 7 nucleotides line up with TRBD1. The CDR3 is 14 amino acids. J gave up 3 bases and V 6 bases, and 5 bases lay outside the gene matches. For the CDR3, the DNA is TGTGCCAGCAGCCGACAGGGAAACAATCAGCCCCAGCATTTT. It translates to CASSRQGNNQPQHF.

In its sample, this clonotype was seen many times. The V call is TRBV7-2, the J call TRBJ2-3, with 9 bases aligning to TRBD1. The CDR3 is 15 residues long. Germline trimming cut 0 bases from V and 4 bases from J; bases unmatched to any gene: 2. Germline CDR1 is SGHTA and CDR2 is FQGNSA. For the CDR3, the DNA is TGTGCCAGCAGCTTAGCGGGACAGGGCCCAGATACGCAGTATTTT. The encoded protein is CASSLAGQGPDTQYF.

This clonotype was recorded at least ten times. The gene calls are TRBV20-1 and TRBJ2-1, with D uncertain. CDR1 is DFQATT, CDR2 SNEGSKA, per germline (reference sequence). The CDR3 runs 12 residues. V lost 3 bases, J lost 9 bases, and 12 bases lay in between. Here the CDR3 reads CSASRQRSEQFF. The CDR3 DNA reads as TGCAGTGCTAGTCGACAAAGAAGTGAGCAGTTCTTC.

This chain joins TRBV27 and TRBJ2-7; D unresolved. The germline V gene has CDR1 MNHEY and CDR2 SMNVEV (reference sequence). Trimming cost V 5 bases and J 5 bases, with 13 bases left between them. The CDR3 loop spans 13 amino acids. The CDR3 sequence is CASSLRRGHEQYF. The CDR3 DNA reads as TGTGCCAGCAGTCTTAGACGAGGCCACGAGCAGTACTTC.

J is TRBJ2-3 and V is TRBV7-8, with 8 nucleotides matching TRBD1. Germline lookup yields CDR1 SGHVS and CDR2 FQNEAQ. The CDR3 contains 17 residues. The V and J ends lost 5 bases and 1 base, in that order; junction bases with no gene match: 11. The chain's CDR3 is CASSPRLDRAGTDTQYF. In nucleotides, the CDR3 is TGTGCCAGCAGCCCACGCTTGGACAGGGCGGGCACAGATACGCAGTATTTT. The variable domain in full, completed from reference TRBV7-8 and TRBJ2-3, reads GAGVSQSPRYKVAKRGQDVALRCDPISGHVSLFWYQQALGQGPEFLTYFQNEAQLDKSGLPSDRFFAERPEGSVSTLKIQRTQQEDSAVYLCASSPRLDRAGTDTQYFGPGTRLTVL.

The chain uses TRBV6-2 or TRBV6-3 and TRBJ1-2; TRBD1 matches 10 bases. This CDR3 is 14 amino acids long. CDR1 is MNHEY, CDR2 SVGEGT, per germline. The V gene end was trimmed by 6 bases and the J gene end by 7 bases; junction bases not matched to a gene: 8. The CDR3 coding sequence is TGTGCCAGCAGGTCGGCGGGACAGGGGACTGGCTACACCTTC. It codes for CASRSAGQGTGYTF.

V and J are TRBV2 and TRBJ2-1; D possibly corresponds to TRBD2 (5 bases). V lost 6 bases and J 8 bases, leaving 8 bases between the germline ends. Germline V gene data show CDR1 as SNHLY and CDR2 as FYNNEI. This CDR3 spans 11 amino acids. CDR3 protein: CASSREYEQFF. CDR3 nucleotide sequence: TGTGCCAGCAGCCGGGAATATGAGCAGTTCTTC.

This clonotype was seen a few times. V is TRBV12-3 or TRBV12-4 and J is TRBJ2-1; 8 bases agree with TRBD2. The CDR3 has 14 residues. After removal of 2 bases from V and 9 bases from J, the junction contained 6 bases not matched to a gene. CDR3: CASSLPPGGVEQFF. CDR3 DNA sequence: TGTGCCAGCAGTTTACCCCCGGGGGGGGTTGAGCAGTTCTTC.

This chain links TRBV18 with TRBJ2-4, with D perhaps matching TRBD1 (5 bases). The CDR3 is 15 residues long. V gave up 3 bases and J gave up 3 bases, with 12 bases separating them. Germline values: CDR1 KGHSH, CDR2 LQKENI. The CDR3 nucleotides are TGTGCCAGCTCACCGAGCAGGGTGGACAAAAACATTCAGTACTTC. Its translation is CASSPSRVDKNIQYF. The full variable domain, completed using reference TRBV18 and TRBJ2-4, is NAGVMQNPRHLVRRRGQEARLRCSPMKGHSHVYWYRQLPEEGLKFMVYLQKENIIDESGMPKERFSAEFPKEGPSILRIQQVVRGDSAAYFCASSPSRVDKNIQYFGAGTRLSVL.

The J gene is TRBJ2-7, the V gene TRBV6-2 or TRBV6-3; D is unresolved. Germline V lookup: CDR1 MNHEY, CDR2 SVGEGT. The CDR3 consists of 16 residues. Trimming took 0 bases from V and 2 from J, leaving 14 bases between them. The CDR3 DNA follows: TGTGCCAGCAGTTACTCGGTGCAGGACGGCGCCTACGAGCAGTACTTC. Amino acids: CASSYSVQDGAYEQYF.